These 4 T cell receptor beta chains were sequenced from one sample in a study of control samples from healthy donors and cancer patients. Profiled with immunoSEQ multiplex PCR; TCRdb holds only in-frame clones, not every one. Counted here are roughly 190,000 clones, around 93% occurring once; the ten biggest clones make up approximately 2%. Sequencing was done on a sample of blood. Receptors were obtained from a young man in good health.

This rearrangement joins TRBV7-9 to TRBJ2-3; TRBD1 might be the D (5 bases). V was shortened by 5 bases and J by 10 bases, with 13 bases between the two germline ends. CDR1 is SEHNR and CDR2 is FQNEAQ in the germline V gene (reference sequence). The CDR3 is 12 residues long. The CDR3 DNA sequence: TGTGCCAGCAGCCAAGACAGTACCGCGCAGTATTTT. Its protein product is CASSQDSTAQYF.

This clone was counted only a few times. The CDR3 region is CASSDGGGNSPLHF. Written as DNA, the CDR3 is TGCGCCAGCAGTGATGGAGGGGGAAATTCACCCCTCCACTTT. The rearrangement links TRBV10-2 to TRBJ1-6, with D possibly being TRBD1 (6 bases). V was trimmed by 3 bases and J by 7 bases, leaving 10 bases between them. The V gene's germline CDR1 is WSHSY and CDR2 SAAADI. The CDR3 length is 14 residues.

The chain recombines TRBV2 with TRBJ1-4; TRBD1 agrees at 9 bases. CDR1 is SNHLY and CDR2 is FYNNEI in the germline V gene. After removal of 6 bases from V and 8 bases from J, the junction contained 7 bases not matched to a gene. CDR3 length equals 14 residues. DNA for the CDR3: TGTGCCAGCAGGAATACAGGGGGCGGCGAAAAACTGTTTTTT. Its protein is CASRNTGGGEKLFF.

This clone has more than one count but fewer than ten. The CDR3 here is CASNTQGGYTEAFF. The CDR3, as DNA: TGTGCCAGCAACACACAGGGGGGGTACACTGAAGCTTTCTTT. The chain joins TRBV6-6 to TRBJ1-1, with 8 positions matching TRBD1. The CDR3 is 14 amino acids. The V gene's germline CDR1 is MNHNY and CDR2 SVGAGI (reference sequence). Unmatched junction bases numbered 7, after V lost 7 bases and J lost 3 bases.